This TCR beta chain was sequenced during a study of cytomegalovirus exposure and HLA in healthy donors. Study conclusions and caveats: About 87% or about 30% of the time was how often most TCR beta V segments were productive, according to an earlier analysis. The study designated 150 or so TCR beta chains cytomegalovirus-associated. A missense variant in DCLRE1C was later tied to TCR beta V- and J-gene trimming.

In regard to this clone: The antigen is not known.

CDR1 is SEHNR and CDR2 is FQNEAQ in the germline V gene (reference sequence). The ends were cut back, 5 bases at V and 0 bases at J, with 10 bases in the middle. CDR3 length: 14 amino acids. The PCR used 60 Vbeta and 13 Jbeta primers. Some clones are missing from TCRdb's copy, which holds only in-frame ones; the method was immunoSEQ multiplex PCR. The table lists 110,000 to 150,000 clones, 77% of them singletons. All the people who gave samples were healthy bone marrow donors. V and J are TRBV7-9 and TRBJ1-1; D gene uncertain. The sequence derives from a male donor in good health and CMV-seronegative. The material sequenced was PBMCs. CDR3 in DNA: TGTGCCAGCAGCCCCTCGTCCTTGAACACTGAAGCTTTCTTT. It codes for CASSPSSLNTEAFF. The entire variable domain, with the rest obtained from reference TRBV7-9 and TRBJ1-1, is as follows: DTGVSQNPRHKITKRGQNVTFRCDPISEHNRLYWYRQTLGQGPEFLTYFQNEAQLEKSRLLSDRFSAERPKGSFSTLEIQRTEQGDSAMYLCASSPSSLNTEAFFGQGTRLTVV.